The 21 T cell receptor beta chains below were found in one sample sequenced in a study of blood T cells in healthy people across ages. Alongside a J-beta primer mix, a sample-barcoded 5' primer served in a second PCR lasting about 7 to 12 cycles. TCRdb processed the 5' RACE reads anew with MiXCR; each CDR3 protein has one entry. The sample has roughly 830,000 distinct CDR3 sequences; about 62% are singletons. Source material: blood. The receptors come from a man aged 25-45 years in good health.

This clonotype was seen once. The V gene is TRBV5-1, the J gene TRBJ1-2; unclear D gene. CDR3 size: 14 residues. Between the trimmed V and J ends, which lost 0 bases and 5 bases, there was a span of 11 bases. Germline CDR1 reads SGHRS; CDR2 reads YFSETQ. The CDR3 loop is CASSLDVTPYGYTF. CDR3 in DNA: TGCGCCAGCAGCTTGGACGTGACACCTTATGGCTACACCTTC.

The J gene is TRBJ2-2, the V gene TRBV29-1; D is perhaps TRBD2 (6 bases). Germline assignment: CDR1 SQVTM and CDR2 ANQGSEA. Between the trimmed V and J ends, which lost 6 bases and 5 bases, there was a span of 13 bases. This CDR3 region has 13 residues. In DNA form, the CDR3 reads TGCAGCGTCCTGGCCGGGGGTACCGGGGAGCTGTTTTTT. Translated, it gives CSVLAGGTGELFF.

This clonotype was recorded a few times. The genes are TRBV15 and TRBJ2-7, with D unclear. This CDR3 is 12 amino acids long. Germline V gene lookup returns CDR1 LNHNV and CDR2 YYDKDF (reference sequence). With 3 bases removed from V and 5 bases from J, the gap between germline ends came to 8 bases. The DNA of the CDR3 is TGTGCCACCAGCAGCGGTTCGGACGAGCAGTACTTC. Protein: CATSSGSDEQYF.

The rearrangement joins TRBV5-1 to TRBJ2-3; D gene ambiguous. Trimming left V 3 bases short and J 2 bases short, with 10 bases between. The germline V gene has CDR1 SGHRS and CDR2 YFSETQ. The CDR3 has 14 residues. CDR3 protein: CASSSVRATDTQYF. CDR3 in DNA: TGCGCCAGCAGCTCGGTCCGGGCCACAGATACGCAGTATTTT.

This sequence joins TRBV29-1 and TRBJ2-1; TRBD2 agrees at 13 bases. CDR1 SQVTM and CDR2 ANQGSEA come from the germline V gene. The V and J ends lost 6 bases and 0 bases, in that order; junction bases with no gene match: 11. This CDR3 contains 18 residues. The CDR3 DNA sequence: TGCAGCGTGGGAGGACTAGCGGGGGCCCCTAACTCCTACAATGAGCAGTTCTTC. It yields the protein CSVGGLAGAPNSYNEQFF.

Concerning this clonotype itself: A much bigger clone sits one base away, suggesting this may be a read error. The V gene is TRBV5-1, the J gene TRBJ2-5, with D possibly matching TRBD2 (5 bases). This CDR3 has 12 residues. Germline V gives CDR1 SGHRS, CDR2 YFSETQ. Here the CDR3 reads CTSSGARETQYF. The CDR3 DNA follows: TGCACCAGCAGCGGCGCTAGAGAGACCCAGTACTTC.

The chain carries TRBV7-3 and TRBJ1-6, with D uncertain. V was pared by 0 bases and J by 15 bases, with 12 bases between. CDR3 size: 13 residues. Germline CDR1 reads SGHTA; CDR2 reads FQGTGA. The CDR3 region is CASSLTSLTDLHF. The CDR3 DNA sequence: TGTGCCAGCAGCTTAACCTCTCTCACTGACCTCCACTTT.

The chain carries TRBV29-1 and TRBJ1-2; unclear D gene. CDR3 length equals 11 residues. V was pared by 4 bases and J by 5 bases, with 8 bases between. In germline, CDR1 is SQVTM, CDR2 ANQGSEA. The CDR3 protein is CSVGYEYGYTF. CDR3 DNA sequence: TGCAGCGTTGGCTACGAGTATGGCTACACCTTC.

The count of this clonotype is one. The chain couples TRBV25-1 to TRBJ1-4; possible D gene TRBD1, 6 bases. Germline V gene data show CDR1 as MGHDK and CDR2 as SYGVNS. Between the trimmed V and J ends, which lost 3 bases and 1 base, there was a span of 12 bases. The CDR3 is 16 residues long. CDR3 loop: CASSDGGRETNEKLFF. The DNA of the CDR3 is TGTGCCAGCAGTGATGGGGGGCGGGAAACTAATGAAAAACTGTTTTTT. Full variable domain (outside the CDR3, taken from reference TRBV25-1 and TRBJ1-4): EADIYQTPRYLVIGTGKKITLECSQTMGHDKMYWYQQDPGMELHLIHYSYGVNSTEKGDLSSESTVSRIRTEHFPLTLESARPSHTSQYLCASSDGGRETNEKLFFGSGTQLSVL.

This rearrangement joins TRBV18 to TRBJ2-7, with D perhaps matching TRBD2 (6 bases). This CDR3 comprises 16 residues. The V and J ends lost 4 bases and 4 bases respectively, with 20 bases between them. Germline V gives CDR1 KGHSH, CDR2 LQKENI. The CDR3 here is CASSRTEGSAGYEQYF. The CDR3 coding sequence is TGTGCCAGCTCACGCACCGAAGGCTCGGCGGGATACGAGCAGTACTTC.

The rearrangement joins TRBV28 to TRBJ2-4; maybe TRBD1 (5 bases). Trimming took 3 bases from V and 0 from J, leaving 12 bases between them. The CDR3 loop spans 16 amino acids. Germline V CDR1 and CDR2: MDHEN, SYDVKM. The CDR3 region is CASSFGAGLAKNIQYF. The DNA of the CDR3 is TGTGCCAGCAGTTTTGGGGCCGGGCTAGCCAAAAACATTCAGTACTTC.

The J gene is TRBJ2-7, the V gene TRBV27; 7 bases map to TRBD2. The last part of the DNA fits TRBJ2-5 better; the J call may be wrong. The CDR3 spans 13 residues. Germline V CDR1 and CDR2: MNHEY, SMNVEV (reference sequence). As DNA, the CDR3 is TGTGCCAGCAGTTTAGTGTGGGGGGGGACCCAGTACTTC. Its protein product is CASSLVWGGTQYF.

There are a few counts of this clonotype. The chain has TRBV6-5 and TRBJ1-4; D is unclear. V was clipped by 3 bases and J by 8 bases, with 10 bases between them. CDR3 size: 13 residues. Looked up from germline, CDR1 is MNHEY and CDR2 is SVGAGI. The CDR3 region has the DNA TGTGCCAGCAGTTATCAGTTCCGGGAAAAACTGTTTTTT. Its protein is CASSYQFREKLFF.

V gene TRBV5-5 combines with J gene TRBJ2-5, with D tentatively TRBD2 (6 bases). This CDR3 has 14 residues. V dropped 6 bases and J dropped 4 bases, with 16 bases sitting between them. Per the germline V gene, CDR1 is SGHKS and CDR2 is YYEKEE (reference sequence). The chain's CDR3 is CASTLGGPRETQYF. CDR3 nucleotide sequence: TGTGCCAGCACCCTCGGGGGTCCGCGAGAGACCCAGTACTTC.

This chain connects TRBV28 to TRBJ2-5, with D possibly TRBD1 on 6 matching bases. The germline V and J ends were trimmed by 6 bases and 5 bases, with 16 bases remaining between them. Germline V CDR1 and CDR2: MDHEN, SYDVKM. The CDR3 is 14 amino acids. DNA of the CDR3: TGTGCCAGCAGGAATACAGGGTTTTTGGAGACCCAGTACTTC. Translating gives CASRNTGFLETQYF.

The chain joins TRBV7-6 to TRBJ1-2, with D uncertain. V lost 0 bases to trimming and J lost 4 bases, with 12 bases between them. This CDR3 region has 15 residues. Germline CDR1 reads SGHVS; CDR2 reads FNYEAQ. The CDR3 sequence is CASSLAPEVGYGYTF. The CDR3 DNA follows: TGTGCCAGCAGCTTAGCCCCCGAGGTTGGCTATGGCTACACCTTC.

The CDR3 bases are TGTGCCAGCAGCTTTAATACAGGGTCCTATGGCTACACCTTC. This codes for CASSFNTGSYGYTF. The chain couples TRBV7-2 to TRBJ1-2; D is perhaps TRBD1 (6 bases). The CDR3 contains 14 residues. With 3 bases removed from V and 4 bases from J, the gap between germline ends came to 12 bases. The germline gives CDR1 SGHTA, CDR2 FQGNSA.

The J gene is TRBJ2-6, the V gene TRBV15; either TRBD1 or TRBD2 may supply D (5 bases each). Germline loops: CDR1 LNHNV, CDR2 YYDKDF (reference sequence). V lost 1 base to trimming and J lost 3 bases, with 7 bases between them. The CDR3 loop spans 15 amino acids. CDR3: CATSRAGLGANVLTF. CDR3 DNA: TGTGCCACCAGCAGAGCGGGGCTTGGGGCCAACGTCCTGACTTTC.

The J gene is TRBJ2-1, the V gene TRBV7-8, with D possibly being TRBD2 (7 bases). CDR3 size: 13 residues. In germline, CDR1 is SGHVS, CDR2 FQNEAQ. V gave up 1 base and J gave up 9 bases, with 10 bases separating them. The CDR3 is CASSLEGGREQFF. DNA for the CDR3: TGTGCCAGCAGCTTAGAGGGGGGGCGTGAGCAGTTCTTC.

Many counts were recorded for this clonotype. The chain carries TRBV9 and TRBJ2-3; D gene ambiguous. This CDR3 contains 15 residues. V dropped 4 bases and J dropped 3 bases, with 15 bases sitting between them. Germline V lookup: CDR1 SGDLS, CDR2 YYNGEE. The CDR3 bases are TGTGCCAGCAGCCCGGCCGGAGAGAGTACAGATACGCAGTATTTT. Encoded protein: CASSPAGESTDTQYF.

With regard to this clonotype: A junction boundary mismatches the germline segment, possibly from a read error. The chain has TRBV2 and TRBJ2-3; 10 positions agree with TRBD2. This CDR3 is built from 17 residues. CDR1 is SNHLY and CDR2 is FYNNEI in the germline V gene. The DNA of the CDR3 is TGTGCCAGCAGCTCCCCCCGGACTAGCGGCCCCACAGATACGCAGTGTTTT. Translated, it gives CASSSPRTSGPTDTQCF.